This T cell receptor beta chain was obtained from a study of T cells after posttransplantation cyclophosphamide. Study results and limitations: Skin or GI-infiltrating T cells shared few TRB sequences with blood.

Produced via immunoSEQ multiplex PCR; TCRdb's table is partial and in-frame only. The table records about 7,900 clones, 85% of them present only once. Busulfan-fludarabine conditioning, marrow transplant, and cyclophosphamide on days +3 and +4 were administered. On this clone: No antigen is known for it.

The CDR3 has 13 residues. The germline V and J ends were trimmed by 0 bases and 7 bases, with 10 bases remaining between them. Germline V gives CDR1 SGHTA, CDR2 FQGTGA. V gene TRBV7-3 combines with J gene TRBJ2-7, with a possible D match to TRBD2 (6 bases). The sequence derives from a female patient aged 35-55 years who received an allogeneic stem cell transplant from an unrelated donor, was CMV-positive, and had no GVHD. Some of these T cells may belong to the graft donor. The starting material was PBMCs, obtained after allogeneic stem cell transplant with posttransplant cyclophosphamide. DNA of the CDR3: TGTGCCAGCAGCTTAACGCGGAGGGATGAGCAGTACTTC. Its protein is CASSLTRRDEQYF. Variable domain in full (rest from reference TRBV7-3 and TRBJ2-7): GAGVSQTPSNKVTEKGKYVELRCDPISGHTALYWYRQSLGQGPEFLIYFQGTGAADDSGLPNDRFFAVRPEGSVSTLKIQRTERGDSAVYLCASSLTRRDEQYFGPGTRLTVT.